The text below deals with one TCR beta chain. In the original analysis: Amplified reference gene primers provided the basis for estimating nucleated cell counts. Some clones are missing from TCRdb's copy, which holds only in-frame ones; the method was immunoSEQ multiplex PCR. V and J calls and clone size are copied from that table; D and trimming were computed from the DNA. This table holds about 11,000 clones, about 90% found once. These data belong to a study of blood T cell repertoires in COVID-19. Turning to the study itself: Researchers got acute and convalescent COVID-19 samples from the United States, Italy and Spain. The cDNA or gDNA used as material had been derived from T cells, B-cell-depleted T cells, or PBMCs.

The origin of this receptor is a man in his thirties or forties with active or convalescent COVID-19. The sequencing sample was made of peripheral blood.

The CDR3 DNA is TGTGCCAGCATCAATGGGCTTCCCAACACAGATACGCAGTATTTT. It codes for CASINGLPNTDTQYF. The chain links TRBV6-5 to TRBJ2-3, with no clear D. CDR3 size: 15 residues. Germline V lookup: CDR1 MNHEY, CDR2 SVGAGI. Trimming stripped 7 bases from V and 2 bases from J, with 16 bases between.